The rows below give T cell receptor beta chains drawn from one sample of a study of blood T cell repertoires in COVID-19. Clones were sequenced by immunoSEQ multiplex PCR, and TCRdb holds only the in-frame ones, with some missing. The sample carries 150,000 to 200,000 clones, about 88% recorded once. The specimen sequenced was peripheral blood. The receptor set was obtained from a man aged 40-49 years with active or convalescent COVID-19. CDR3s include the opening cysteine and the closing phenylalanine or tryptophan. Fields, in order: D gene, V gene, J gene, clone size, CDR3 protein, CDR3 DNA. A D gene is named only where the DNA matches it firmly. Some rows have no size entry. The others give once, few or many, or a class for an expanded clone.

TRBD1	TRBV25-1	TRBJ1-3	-	CASSPRDRAGNTIYF	TGTGCCAGCAGTCCCCGGGACAGGGCTGGAAACACCATATATTTT
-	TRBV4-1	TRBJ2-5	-	CASSQTQGETQYF	TGCGCCAGCAGCCAAACCCAGGGGGAGACCCAGTACTTC
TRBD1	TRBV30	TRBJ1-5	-	CAWSRGLVSNQPQHF	TGTGCCTGGAGCAGGGGGCTGGTGAGCAATCAGCCCCAGCATTTT
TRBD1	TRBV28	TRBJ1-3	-	CASSLYGQGGNTIYF	TGTGCCAGCAGTTTATACGGACAGGGAGGAAACACCATATATTTT
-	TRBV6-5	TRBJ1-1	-	CASSPREGRTEAFF	TGTGCCAGCAGTCCCAGGGAGGGGAGAACTGAAGCTTTCTTT
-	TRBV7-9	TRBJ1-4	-	CASSQWGAGNEKLFF	TGTGCCAGCAGCCAATGGGGAGCGGGTAATGAAAAACTGTTTTTT
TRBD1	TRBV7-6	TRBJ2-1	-	CASSFDRDRGYNEQFF	TGTGCCAGCAGCTTTGACCGGGACAGGGGCTACAATGAGCAGTTCTTC
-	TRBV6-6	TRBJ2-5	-	CASSPGQTKETQYF	TGTGCCAGCAGCCCCGGACAGACTAAAGAGACCCAGTACTTC
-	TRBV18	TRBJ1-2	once	CASSPQSPTAYYGYTF	TGTGCCAGCTCACCACAGAGCCCGACAGCTTACTATGGCTACACCTTC
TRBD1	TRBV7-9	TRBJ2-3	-	CASSRTGFTDTQYF	TGTGCCAGCAGCCGGACAGGGTTTACAGATACGCAGTATTTT
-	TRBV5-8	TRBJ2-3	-	CASPNQLTGSLVTDTQYF	TGTGCCAGCCCTAACCAGCTAACCGGGTCCCTAGTCACAGATACGCAGTATTTT
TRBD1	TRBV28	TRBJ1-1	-	CASSLQGAEAFF	TGTGCCAGCAGTTTACAGGGGGCTGAAGCTTTCTTT
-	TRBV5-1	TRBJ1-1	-	CASSLEMNTEAFF	TGCGCCAGCAGCCTAGAGATGAACACTGAAGCTTTCTTT
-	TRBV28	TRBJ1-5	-	CASSLLWGLYSNQPQHF	TGTGCCAGCAGTCTGCTATGGGGACTTTATAGCAATCAGCCCCAGCATTTT
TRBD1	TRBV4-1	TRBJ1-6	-	CASSQVTGQSNSPLHF	TGCGCCAGCAGCCAAGTGACGGGACAGTCTAATTCACCCCTCCACTTT
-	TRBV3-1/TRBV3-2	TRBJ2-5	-	CASTGTTTQETQYF	TGTGCCAGCACCGGGACAACGACTCAAGAGACCCAGTACTTC
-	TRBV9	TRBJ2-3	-	CASSVLAGVGTDTQYF	TGTGCCAGCAGCGTACTGGCAGGGGTTGGCACAGATACGCAGTATTTT
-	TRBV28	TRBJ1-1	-	CASSLSTEAFF	TGTGCCAGCAGTTTATCTACTGAAGCTTTCTTT
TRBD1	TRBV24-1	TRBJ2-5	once	CATSDPGQGYSGTQYF	TGTGCCACCAGTGACCCTGGACAGGGGTACAGCGGGACCCAGTACTTC
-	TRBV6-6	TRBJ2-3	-	CASSSQGQSARGTQYF	TGTGCCAGCAGTTCGCAAGGACAGAGTGCCAGGGGTACGCAGTATTTT
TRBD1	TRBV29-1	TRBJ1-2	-	CSVRDSYGYTF	TGCAGCGTTAGGGACAGCTATGGCTACACCTTC
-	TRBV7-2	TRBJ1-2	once	CASSLGSLAYGYTF	TGTGCCAGCAGCTTAGGAAGCTTAGCCTATGGCTACACCTTC
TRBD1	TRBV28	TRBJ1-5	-	CASSGTVTYQPQHF	TGTGCCAGCAGTGGGACAGTTACCTATCAGCCCCAGCATTTT
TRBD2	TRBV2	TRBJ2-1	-	CASRPTSGGNNEQFF	TGTGCCAGCAGACCCACTAGCGGGGGAAACAATGAGCAGTTCTTC
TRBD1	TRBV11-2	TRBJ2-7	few	CASRRTGIEQYF	TGTGCCAGCAGACGGACAGGGATCGAGCAGTACTTC
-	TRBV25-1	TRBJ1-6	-	CASAIGDGNSPLHF	TGTGCCAGCGCCATCGGAGACGGGAATTCACCCCTCCACTTT
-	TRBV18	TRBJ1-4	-	CASRKGEDEKLFF	TGTGCCAGCCGGAAGGGGGAAGACGAAAAACTGTTTTTT
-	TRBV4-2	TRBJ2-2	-	CASSQWGDTGELFF	TGTGCCAGCAGCCAATGGGGGGACACCGGGGAGCTGTTTTTT
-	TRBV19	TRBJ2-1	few	CASSIAEPSSSYNEQFF	TGTGCCAGTAGTATAGCCGAGCCTTCGAGCTCCTACAATGAGCAGTTCTTC
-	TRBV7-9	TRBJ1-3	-	CASSPRGVAGNTIYF	TGTGCCAGCAGCCCCAGGGGAGTAGCTGGAAACACCATATATTTT
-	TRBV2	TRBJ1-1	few	CASSLAENTEAFF	TGTGCCAGCAGTCTCGCGGAGAACACTGAAGCTTTCTTT
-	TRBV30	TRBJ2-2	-	CAWNGVAGANTGELFF	TGTGCCTGGAATGGGGTGGCAGGGGCGAACACCGGGGAGCTGTTTTTT
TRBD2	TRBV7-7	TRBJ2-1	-	CASSHDSSGGAKNEQFF	TGTGCTAGCAGCCACGATTCTAGCGGGGGGGCCAAAAATGAGCAGTTCTTC
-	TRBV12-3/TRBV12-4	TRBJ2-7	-	CASGAGWVEQYF	TGTGCCAGCGGGGCAGGTTGGGTAGAGCAGTACTTC
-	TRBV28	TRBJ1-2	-	CASSSRQPLPYGYTF	TGTGCCAGCAGTTCCCGACAGCCTCTCCCCTATGGCTACACCTTC
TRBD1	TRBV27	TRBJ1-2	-	CARIHRGAGVNYGYTF	TGTGCCAGGATTCACAGGGGGGCGGGGGTTAACTATGGCTACACCTTC
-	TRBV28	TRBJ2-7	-	CASSPRRVEQYF	TGTGCCAGCAGCCCACGGCGGGTCGAGCAGTACTTC
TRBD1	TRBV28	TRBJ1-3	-	CASTEQGLGNTIYF	TGTGCCAGCACCGAACAGGGGCTCGGAAACACCATATATTTT
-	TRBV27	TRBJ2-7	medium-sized	CASSNTVAGEQYF	TGTGCCAGCAGTAATACAGTTGCCGGCGAGCAGTACTTC
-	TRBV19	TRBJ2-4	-	CASSIGRQNLAKNIQYF	TGTGCCAGTAGTATCGGGAGACAGAATCTAGCCAAAAACATTCAGTACTTC
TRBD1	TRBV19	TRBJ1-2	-	CASSISGTVSGEGYTF	TGTGCCAGTAGTATCTCCGGGACAGTGTCTGGCGAGGGCTACACCTTC
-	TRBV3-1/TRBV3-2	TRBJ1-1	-	CASSQDQAGLNTEAFF	TGTGCCAGCAGCCAAGATCAGGCGGGCCTGAACACTGAAGCTTTCTTT
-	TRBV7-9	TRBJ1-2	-	CASSLGGLHGYTF	TGTGCCAGCAGCTTAGGGGGACTTCATGGCTACACCTTC
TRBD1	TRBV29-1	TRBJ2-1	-	CSVRVGTDYNEQFF	TGCAGCGTCCGGGTCGGGACAGACTACAATGAGCAGTTCTTC
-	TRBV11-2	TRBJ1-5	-	CARSAGGTRNQPQHF	TGTGCCAGATCTGCCGGGGGTACGCGGAATCAGCCCCAGCATTTT
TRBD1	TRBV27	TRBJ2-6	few	CASSLKTGKTGANVLTF	TGTGCCAGCAGTCTTAAGACAGGGAAGACTGGGGCCAACGTCCTGACTTTC
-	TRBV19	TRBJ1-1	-	CASSIPGGMNTEAFF	TGTGCCAGTAGTATTCCCGGCGGGATGAACACTGAAGCTTTCTTT
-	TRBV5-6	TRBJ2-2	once	CASSFTAGELFF	TGTGCCAGCAGCTTCACGGCCGGGGAGCTGTTTTTT
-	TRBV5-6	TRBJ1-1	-	CASSLGGNTEAFF	TGTGCCAGCAGCTTGGGAGGAAACACTGAAGCTTTCTTT
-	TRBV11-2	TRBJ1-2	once	CASSLDLAADGYTF	TGTGCCAGCAGCTTAGATTTGGCAGCGGATGGCTACACCTTC
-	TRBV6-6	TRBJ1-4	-	CASSYPDRSGKLFF	TGTGCCAGCAGTTACCCGGACAGAAGTGGAAAACTGTTTTTT
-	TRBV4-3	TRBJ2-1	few	CASSQMSTPAYNEQFF	TGCGCCAGCAGCCAAATGTCCACGCCGGCCTACAATGAGCAGTTCTTC
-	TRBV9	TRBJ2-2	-	CASSVSRQVHTGELFF	TGTGCCAGCAGCGTAAGTCGACAGGTACACACCGGGGAGCTGTTTTTT
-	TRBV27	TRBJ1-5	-	CASKDTGLIGQPQHF	TGTGCCAGCAAAGATACAGGCCTGATCGGTCAGCCCCAGCATTTT
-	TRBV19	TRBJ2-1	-	CASSIAWGAYNEQFF	TGTGCCAGTAGTATAGCCTGGGGGGCCTACAATGAGCAGTTCTTC